This section outlines one T cell receptor beta chain sequence together with its context. Other DNA sequences within the sample encode an identical CDR3. Germline V gives CDR1 SGHRS, CDR2 YFSETQ. With 4 bases removed from V and 1 base from J, the gap between germline ends came to 11 bases. The CDR3 loop spans 14 amino acids. The data stem from a study of blood T cell repertoires in COVID-19. The table came from immunoSEQ multiplex PCR; TCRdb's copy has only in-frame clones and leaves some out. This table has some 340,000 clones, around nine tenths appearing once. The specimen sequenced was PBMCs or T cells enriched from blood (not recorded which). This TCR was sampled from a woman in her thirties who had been exposed to COVID-19. The V gene is TRBV5-1, the J gene TRBJ1-1; D might be TRBD1 (6 bases). The CDR3 DNA reads TGCGCCAGCAGCCTGGGGGGCCCGAACACTGAAGCTTTCTTT. Translating gives CASSLGGPNTEAFF.